This is a list of T cell receptor beta chains from one sample in a study of radiation and T cells in renal cell carcinoma. Measured with immunoSEQ multiplex PCR; TCRdb has only the in-frame clones, and not every one. The sample carries 100,000 to 150,000 clones, 82% recorded once. Sequencing used blood, obtained from a patient whose treatment included radiotherapy and nephrectomy. The receptors stem from a woman aged 60-70 years with renal cell carcinoma. The CDR3 runs from the conserved cysteine through the conserved F or W. D genes are given only for firm matches. Some rows have no size entry. The others give once, few or many, or a class for an expanded clone.

clone_size | j_call | cdr3_length | d_call | v_call | cdr3_aa | cdr3_nt
- | TRBJ1-5 | 16 | TRBD1 | TRBV19 | CASRWGTALGNQPQHF | TGTGCCAGTCGATGGGGGACAGCCCTAGGTAATCAGCCCCAGCATTTT
- | TRBJ2-7 | 14 | - | TRBV5-1 | CASSFAESSYEQYF | TGCGCCAGCAGCTTCGCGGAGAGCTCCTACGAGCAGTACTTC
- | TRBJ1-2 | 13 | TRBD1 | TRBV28 | CASSEDRLSGYTF | TGTGCCAGCAGCGAGGACAGGTTGTCTGGCTACACCTTC
- | TRBJ2-1 | 15 | - | TRBV6-1 | CASSEQGTFDNEQFF | TGTGCCAGCAGTGAACAGGGGACGTTCGACAATGAGCAGTTCTTC
- | TRBJ1-5 | 15 | - | TRBV7-2 | CASALSRDSNQPQHF | TGTGCCAGCGCTCTTTCAAGGGATAGCAATCAGCCCCAGCATTTT
- | TRBJ1-5 | 13 | - | TRBV6-6 | CASSYDGNQPQHF | TGTGCCAGCAGTTACGATGGCAATCAGCCCCAGCATTTT
few | TRBJ1-2 | 13 | - | TRBV2 | CASSYRGTRGYTF | TGTGCCAGCAGCTATCGGGGCACGAGAGGCTACACCTTC
- | TRBJ2-2 | 18 | - | TRBV13 | CASSSSQTVGGNTGELFF | TGTGCCAGCAGCTCCTCCCAGACAGTTGGGGGGAACACCGGGGAGCTGTTTTTT
- | TRBJ2-1 | 15 | - | TRBV29-1 | CSVEDEAGLGNEQFF | TGCAGCGTTGAAGATGAAGCAGGGTTGGGGAATGAGCAGTTCTTC
- | TRBJ1-1 | 18 | TRBD1 | TRBV7-9 | CASSRFQGGGQGDTEAFF | TGTGCCAGCAGCCGATTCCAAGGTGGTGGACAGGGAGACACTGAAGCTTTCTTT
few | TRBJ1-1 | 17 | - | TRBV4-2 | CASSPNEGRVLGTEAFF | TGTGCCAGCAGCCCCAACGAGGGCAGGGTTTTGGGCACTGAAGCTTTCTTT
- | TRBJ2-7 | 12 | - | TRBV7-9 | CASSLGAYEQYF | TGTGCCAGCAGCCTCGGAGCCTACGAGCAGTACTTC
- | TRBJ2-3 | 15 | TRBD2 | TRBV10-3 | CATRMGLALPDTQYF | TGTGCCACCCGTATGGGACTAGCGTTACCGGATACGCAGTATTTT
few | TRBJ1-6 | 14 | - | TRBV10-3 | CAISESTGYSPLHF | TGTGCCATCAGTGAGTCGACGGGGTATTCACCCCTCCACTTT
- | TRBJ1-4 | 15 | - | TRBV7-9 | CASSTNGGTNEKLFF | TGTGCCAGCAGCACAAACGGCGGGACTAATGAAAAACTGTTTTTT
once | TRBJ2-3 | 15 | - | TRBV5-5 | CASSFIEQPTDTQYF | TGTGCCAGCAGCTTCATCGAACAGCCCACAGATACGCAGTATTTT